This T cell receptor beta chain was identified in a study of T cells in Graves' hyperthyroidism and ophthalmopathy. TCR beta CDR3 sequences were amplified from RNA transcripts. With the HTBI primer set, the TCR CDR3 went through a first round of RT-PCR. MiXCR was run by TCRdb on the multiplex PCR reads, yielding one entry per CDR3 protein. Among around 300,000 distinct CDR3 sequences listed, roughly 15% were seen once. CDR3 length: 16 residues. Germline values: CDR1 GTSNPN, CDR2 SVGIG (reference sequence). The V end lost 1 base, the J end lost 3 bases, and 16 bases lay between the germline ends. Sequences were obtained from blood. This clonotype was sampled from a woman between 50 and 59 years old with Graves' hyperthyroidism that later progressed to Graves' ophthalmopathy. The chain employs TRBV30 and TRBJ2-4; no firm D call. The CDR3 nucleotides read TGTGCCTGGAGTGAGGCCTTCAAAGAAGTCAAAAACATTCAGTACTTC. It encodes CAWSEAFKEVKNIQYF. Full variable domain (rest looked up from reference TRBV30 and TRBJ2-4): SQTIHQWPATLVQPVGSPLSLECTVEGTSNPNLYWYRQAAGRGLQLLFYSVGIGQISSEVPQNLSASRPQDRQFILSSKKLLLSDSGFYLCAWSEAFKEVKNIQYFGAGTRLSVL.